This T cell receptor (beta chain) was identified in a study of control samples from healthy donors and cancer patients. J gave up 1 base and V 4 bases, and 5 bases lay outside the gene matches. Germline-derived CDR1 and CDR2 are SGHKS and YYEKEE (reference sequence). The CDR3 consists of 16 residues. This clone was found a few times. The repertoire was sequenced with immunoSEQ multiplex PCR; TCRdb's copy has only in-frame clones and lacks some. The sample holds about 95,000 clones, around 85% seen once. The origin of this receptor is a man aged 25-40 years in good health. The rearrangement links TRBV5-5 to TRBJ2-2; TRBD1 agrees at 9 bases. Sequencing was done on a sample of blood. The CDR3 loop is CASSPWTGVNTGELFF. The CDR3 bases are TGTGCCAGCAGCCCCTGGACAGGGGTGAACACCGGGGAGCTGTTTTTT.